Following are 4 T cell receptor beta chains from one sample sequenced in a study of cytomegalovirus exposure and HLA in healthy donors. The PCR was carried out with 60 Vbeta primers and 13 Jbeta primers. Assay used: immunoSEQ multiplex PCR; TCRdb lists only in-frame clones, some missing. This table holds some 120,000 clones, over 60% found once. Sequenced material: PBMCs. These receptors all come from a human donor in good health.

This chain uses TRBV4-1 with TRBJ1-6; no reliable D call. V lost 0 bases to trimming and J lost 0 bases, with 6 bases between them. This CDR3 region has 16 residues. Germline assignment: CDR1 MGHRA and CDR2 YSYEKL. Here the CDR3 reads CASSQEWSSYNSPLHF. CDR3 bases: TGCGCCAGCAGCCAAGAGTGGAGCTCCTATAATTCACCCCTCCACTTT.

Regarding this clone: The junction does not match germline at one end; this may be a read error. The rearrangement joins TRBV28 to TRBJ1-4; D gene ambiguous. This CDR3 is 16 amino acids long. Germline assignment: CDR1 MDHEN and CDR2 SYDVKM. The CDR3 region has the DNA TGTGCCAGCAGTTCCCACTTACGAAGTATAATGAAAAAAGTGTTTTTT. It specifies CASSSHLRSIMKKVFF.

The chain joins TRBV19 to TRBJ2-7; 7 nucleotides align to TRBD1. CDR1 and CDR2 (germline): LNHDA, SQIVND (reference sequence). V lost 3 bases to trimming and J lost 0 bases; unmatched junction nucleotides: 2. This CDR3 spans 14 amino acids. The CDR3: CASSMGQLSYEQYF. CDR3 nucleotides: TGTGCCAGTAGTATGGGACAGCTCTCCTACGAGCAGTACTTC.

This clone was seen a single time. J is TRBJ2-7 and V is TRBV19; D perhaps matches TRBD2 (5 bases). The CDR3 is 16 residues long. Trimming removed 3 bases from V and 7 bases from J, with 22 bases in between. CDR1 and CDR2 (germline): LNHDA, SQIVND (reference sequence). CDR3 loop: CASSIRGEATLREQYF. CDR3 nucleotide sequence: TGTGCCAGTAGTATTCGGGGAGAAGCGACCTTACGGGAGCAGTACTTC.